The clone carrying this T cell receptor (beta chain) was found a few times. V was clipped by 5 bases and J by 6 bases, with 13 bases between them. Per germline, CDR1 SGHVS and CDR2 FQNEAQ. The length of the CDR3 is 13 residues. This sample stems from a study of blood T cell repertoires in COVID-19. Study-wide background: COVID-19 samples, acute and convalescent, were from the United States, Italy and Spain. The analysed material was cDNA or gDNA that came from T cells, B-cell-depleted T cells, or PBMCs.

The authors' processing: Amplification from reference gene primers served as the basis for estimated nucleated cell counts. Generated by immunoSEQ multiplex PCR, the TCRdb table keeps only in-frame clones and is missing some. The V and J calls and clone size are taken from that table; D and trimming were inferred from the DNA. In the table there are 60,000 to 85,000 clones, 88% of which are singletons. The chain couples TRBV7-8 to TRBJ1-2; D is perhaps TRBD1 (5 bases). The source material was peripheral blood. The receptor comes from a woman older than 75 with active or convalescent COVID-19. The CDR3 sequence: CASSPAGGDGYTF. CDR3 DNA sequence: TGTGCCAGCAGCCCCGCCGGGGGTGATGGCTACACCTTC. The entire variable domain, with the rest obtained from reference TRBV7-8 and TRBJ1-2, is as follows: GAGVSQSPRYKVAKRGQDVALRCDPISGHVSLFWYQQALGQGPEFLTYFQNEAQLDKSGLPSDRFFAERPEGSVSTLKIQRTQQEDSAVYLCASSPAGGDGYTFGSGTRLTVV.